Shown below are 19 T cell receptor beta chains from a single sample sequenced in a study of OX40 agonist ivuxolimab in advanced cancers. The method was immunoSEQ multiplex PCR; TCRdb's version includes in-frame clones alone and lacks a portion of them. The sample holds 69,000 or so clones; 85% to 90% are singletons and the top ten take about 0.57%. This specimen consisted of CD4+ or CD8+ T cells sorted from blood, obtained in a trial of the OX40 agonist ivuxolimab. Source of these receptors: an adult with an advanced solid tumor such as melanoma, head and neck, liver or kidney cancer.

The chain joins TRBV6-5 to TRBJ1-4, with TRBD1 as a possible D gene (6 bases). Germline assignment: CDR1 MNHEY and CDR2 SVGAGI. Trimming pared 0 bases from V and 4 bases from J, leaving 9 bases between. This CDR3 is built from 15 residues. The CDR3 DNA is TGTGCCAGCAGTTACTCTCCCAGGGGTAATGAAAAACTGTTTTTT. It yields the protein CASSYSPRGNEKLFF.

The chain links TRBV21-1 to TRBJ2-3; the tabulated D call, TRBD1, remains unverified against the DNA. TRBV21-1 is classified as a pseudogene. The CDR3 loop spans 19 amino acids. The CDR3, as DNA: TGTGCCAGCAGCAAAATCGGAGAGATTCCGGGACAGGGGAAAGATACGCAGTATTTT. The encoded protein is CASSKIGEIPGQGKDTQYF.

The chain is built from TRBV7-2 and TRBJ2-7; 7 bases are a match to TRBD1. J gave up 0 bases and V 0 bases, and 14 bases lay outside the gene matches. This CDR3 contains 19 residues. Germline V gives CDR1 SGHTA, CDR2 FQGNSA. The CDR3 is CASSLAGSRKQGSSYEQYF. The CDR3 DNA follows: TGTGCCAGCAGCTTAGCGGGCTCCCGAAAACAGGGGAGCTCCTACGAGCAGTACTTC.

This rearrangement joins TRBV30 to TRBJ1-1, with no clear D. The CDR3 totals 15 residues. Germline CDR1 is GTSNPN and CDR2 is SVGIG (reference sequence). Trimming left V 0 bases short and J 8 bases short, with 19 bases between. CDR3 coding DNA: TGTGCCTGGAGTGTAGGGCCCCTAGGAGGCGGGGAAGCTTTCTTT. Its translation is CAWSVGPLGGGEAFF.

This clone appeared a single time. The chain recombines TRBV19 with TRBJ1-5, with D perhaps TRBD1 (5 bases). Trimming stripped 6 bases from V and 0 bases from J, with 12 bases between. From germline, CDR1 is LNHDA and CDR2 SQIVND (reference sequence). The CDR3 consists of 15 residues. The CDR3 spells CASSRGPNSNQPQHF. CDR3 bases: TGTGCCAGTAGCCGGGGCCCAAATAGCAATCAGCCCCAGCATTTT. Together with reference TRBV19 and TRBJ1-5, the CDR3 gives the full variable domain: DGGITQSPKYLFRKEGQNVTLSCEQNLNHDAMYWYRQDPGQGLRLIYYSQIVNDFQKGDIAEGYSVSREKKESFPLTVTSAQKNPTAFYLCASSRGPNSNQPQHFGDGTRLSIL.

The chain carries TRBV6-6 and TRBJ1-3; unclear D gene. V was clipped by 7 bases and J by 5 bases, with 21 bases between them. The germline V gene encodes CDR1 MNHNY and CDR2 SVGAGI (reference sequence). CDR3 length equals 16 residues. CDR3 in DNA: TGTGCCAGCAACGACCGAGACACCACCACCAGAAACACCATATATTTT. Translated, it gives CASNDRDTTTRNTIYF.

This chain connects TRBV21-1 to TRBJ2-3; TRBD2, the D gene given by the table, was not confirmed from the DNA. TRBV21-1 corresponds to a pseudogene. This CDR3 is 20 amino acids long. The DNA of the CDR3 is TGTGCCAGCAGGGGAACCGGGACTAGCGGGAGGGGGATTAGCACAGATACGCAGTATTTT. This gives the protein CASRGTGTSGRGISTDTQYF.

DNA of the CDR3: TGTGCCAGCAGCAAAGGGGCTAGCGGTGAAGAGACCCAGTACTTC. Translating it yields CASSKGASGEETQYF. The chain is built from TRBV2 and TRBJ2-5, with 7 bases identical to TRBD2. The trim removed 6 bases at V and 3 bases at J, leaving 10 bases unmatched. The germline gives CDR1 SNHLY, CDR2 FYNNEI. The CDR3 sequence is 15 residues long.

The CDR3 region has the DNA TGTGCCTGGAGTTTAGGCCGATCTAATGAAAAACTGTTTTTT. Translation gives CAWSLGRSNEKLFF. The chain joins TRBV30 to TRBJ1-4; D is undetermined. The CDR3 has 14 amino acids. Trimming removed 2 bases at V and 3 bases at J, with 10 bases between. Germline V gives CDR1 GTSNPN, CDR2 SVGIG (reference sequence). Supplemented by reference TRBV30 and TRBJ1-4, the full variable domain reads SQTIHQWPATLVQPVGSPLSLECTVEGTSNPNLYWYRQAAGRGLQLLFYSVGIGQISSEVPQNLSASRPQDRQFILSSKKLLLSDSGFYLCAWSLGRSNEKLFFGSGTQLSVL.

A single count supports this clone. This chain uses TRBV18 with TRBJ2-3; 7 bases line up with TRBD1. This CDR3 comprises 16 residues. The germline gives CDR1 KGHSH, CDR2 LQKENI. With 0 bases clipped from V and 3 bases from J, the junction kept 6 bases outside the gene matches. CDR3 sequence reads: CASSPPRQGRTDTQYF. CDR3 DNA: TGTGCCAGCTCACCACCGAGACAGGGAAGAACAGATACGCAGTATTTT.

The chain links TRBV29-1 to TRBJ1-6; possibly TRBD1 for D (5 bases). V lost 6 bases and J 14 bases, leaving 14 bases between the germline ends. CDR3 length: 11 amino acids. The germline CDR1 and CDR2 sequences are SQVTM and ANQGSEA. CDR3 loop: CSVLTGRALHF. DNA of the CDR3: TGCAGCGTATTAACAGGTCGAGCCCTCCACTTT.

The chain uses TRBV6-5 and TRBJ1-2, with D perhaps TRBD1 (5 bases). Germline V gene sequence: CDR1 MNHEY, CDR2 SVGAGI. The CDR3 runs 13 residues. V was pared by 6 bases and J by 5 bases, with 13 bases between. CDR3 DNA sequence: TGTGCCAGCAGCCCCGTGGGGGTATATGGCTACACCTTC. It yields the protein CASSPVGVYGYTF.

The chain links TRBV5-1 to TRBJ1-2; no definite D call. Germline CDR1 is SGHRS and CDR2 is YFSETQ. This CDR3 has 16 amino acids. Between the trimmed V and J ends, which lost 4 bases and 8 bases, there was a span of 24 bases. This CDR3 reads CASSNFGRQALVGYTF. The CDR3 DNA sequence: TGCGCCAGCAGCAACTTCGGCCGCCAGGCGCTCGTCGGCTACACCTTC.

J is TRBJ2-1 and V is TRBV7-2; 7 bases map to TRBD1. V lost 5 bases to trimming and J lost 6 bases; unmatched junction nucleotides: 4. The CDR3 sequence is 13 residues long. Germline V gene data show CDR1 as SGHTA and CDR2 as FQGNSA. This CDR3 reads CASSHRGVNEQFF. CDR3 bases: TGTGCCAGCAGCCACAGGGGTGTCAATGAGCAGTTCTTC.

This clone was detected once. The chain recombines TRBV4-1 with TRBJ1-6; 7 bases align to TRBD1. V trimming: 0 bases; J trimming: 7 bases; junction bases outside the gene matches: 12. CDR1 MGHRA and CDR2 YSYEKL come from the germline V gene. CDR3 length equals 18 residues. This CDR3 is CASSQEIGGPGKNSPLHF. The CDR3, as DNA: TGCGCCAGCAGCCAAGAAATAGGGGGCCCCGGGAAGAATTCACCCCTCCACTTT.

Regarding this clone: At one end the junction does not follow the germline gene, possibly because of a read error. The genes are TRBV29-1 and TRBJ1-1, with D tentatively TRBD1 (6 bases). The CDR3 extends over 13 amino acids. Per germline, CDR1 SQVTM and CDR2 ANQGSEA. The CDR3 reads CGVDEDRNTEAFF. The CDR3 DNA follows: TGCGGCGTTGACGAGGACAGGAACACTGAAGCTTTCTTT.

CDR3 protein: CASSFGLQYEQYF. For the CDR3, the DNA is TGTGCCAGCAGTTTCGGACTCCAGTACGAGCAGTACTTC. The V and J genes are TRBV2 and TRBJ2-7; a possible D gene is TRBD2 (5 bases). Trimming cost V 5 bases and J 4 bases, with 12 bases left between them. Germline CDR1 reads SNHLY; CDR2 reads FYNNEI. This CDR3 is built from 13 residues.

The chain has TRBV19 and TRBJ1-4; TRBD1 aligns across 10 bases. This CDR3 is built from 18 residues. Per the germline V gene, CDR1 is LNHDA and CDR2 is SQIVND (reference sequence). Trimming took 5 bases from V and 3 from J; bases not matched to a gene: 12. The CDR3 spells CASSWGLTGGIANEKLFF. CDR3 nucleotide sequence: TGTGCCAGTAGTTGGGGATTGACAGGGGGCATAGCTAATGAAAAACTGTTTTTT.

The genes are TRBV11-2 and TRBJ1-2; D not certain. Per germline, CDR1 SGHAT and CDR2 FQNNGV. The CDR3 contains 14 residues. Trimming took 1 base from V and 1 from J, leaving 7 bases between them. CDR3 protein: CASSLGPGNYGYTF. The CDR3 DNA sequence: TGTGCCAGCAGCTTAGGTCCGGGTAACTATGGCTACACCTTC.